This TCR beta chain was captured in a study of CD8+ T cells in alopecia areata. With 0 bases clipped from V and 4 bases from J, the junction kept 11 bases outside the gene matches. CDR1 and CDR2 (germline): SGHRS, YFSETQ. This CDR3 comprises 17 residues. This clone was seen a few times. In each case, RNA was isolated and then reverse transcribed into cDNA as the sequencing template. Produced via immunoSEQ multiplex PCR; TCRdb's table is partial and in-frame only. The sample records 110,000 to 150,000 clones, around 50% being singletons. Treatment defined: oral pan-JAK inhibitor, 5-10 mg twice daily. The chain joins TRBV5-1 to TRBJ2-3, with 7 bases identical to TRBD2. The clonotype originates from a human donor with alopecia areata. Sequencing used CD8+ T cells sorted from blood, obtained at week 4, from a patient treated with tofacitinib. CDR3: CASSLEELAAESDTQYF. The CDR3 nucleotides read TGCGCCAGCAGCTTGGAAGAGCTAGCGGCAGAGTCAGATACGCAGTATTTT.